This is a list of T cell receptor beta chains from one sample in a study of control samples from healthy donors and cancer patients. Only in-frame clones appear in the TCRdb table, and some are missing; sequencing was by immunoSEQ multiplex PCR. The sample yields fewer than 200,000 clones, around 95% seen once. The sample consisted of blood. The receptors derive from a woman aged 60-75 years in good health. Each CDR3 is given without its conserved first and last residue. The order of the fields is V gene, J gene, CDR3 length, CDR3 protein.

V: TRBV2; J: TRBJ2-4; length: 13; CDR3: ASSDGTSRLNIQY
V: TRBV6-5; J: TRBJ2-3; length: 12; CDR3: ASRTDAGTDTQY
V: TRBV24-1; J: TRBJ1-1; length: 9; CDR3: ATFGQPEAF
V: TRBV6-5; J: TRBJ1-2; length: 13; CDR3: ASSYRIDREYGYT
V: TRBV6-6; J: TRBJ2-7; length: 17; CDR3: ASSRQTLMGWGNSYEQY
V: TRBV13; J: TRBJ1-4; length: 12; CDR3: ASSIRVTNEKLF
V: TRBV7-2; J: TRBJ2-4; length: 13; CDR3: ASSLILGDKNIQY
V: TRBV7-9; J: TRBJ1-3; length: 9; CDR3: FVDRGNTIY
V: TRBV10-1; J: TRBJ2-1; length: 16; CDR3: ASSGSSGGPGSYNEQF
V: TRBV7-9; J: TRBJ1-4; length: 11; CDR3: ASSAGIDEKLF
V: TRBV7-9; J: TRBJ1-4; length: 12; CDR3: ASRGRGADEKLF
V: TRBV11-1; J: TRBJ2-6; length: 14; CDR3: ASSITIFSGANVLT
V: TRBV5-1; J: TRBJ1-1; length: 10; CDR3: ASSDSSDEAF
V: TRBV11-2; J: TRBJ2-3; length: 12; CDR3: ASSPRLQSDTQY
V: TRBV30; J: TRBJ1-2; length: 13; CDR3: AFPPGGQGIVGYT
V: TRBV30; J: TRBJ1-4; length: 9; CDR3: AWGEGLELF
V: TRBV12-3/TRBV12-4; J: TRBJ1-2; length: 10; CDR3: ASRTEAYGYT
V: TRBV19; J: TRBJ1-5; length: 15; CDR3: ASSIVGPFLSNQPQH
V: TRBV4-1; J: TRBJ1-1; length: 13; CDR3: ASSQAETANTEAF
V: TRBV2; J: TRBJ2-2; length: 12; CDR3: ASSFDRNTGELF
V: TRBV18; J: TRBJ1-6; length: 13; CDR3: ASSPGGIHNSPLH